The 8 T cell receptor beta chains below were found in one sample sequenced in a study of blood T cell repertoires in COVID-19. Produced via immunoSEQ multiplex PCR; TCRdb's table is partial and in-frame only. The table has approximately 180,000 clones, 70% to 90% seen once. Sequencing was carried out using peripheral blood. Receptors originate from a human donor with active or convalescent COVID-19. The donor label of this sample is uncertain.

CDR3 protein: CASSFNGGQDTQYF. CDR3 nucleotide sequence: TGTGCCAGCAGCTTCAACGGCGGCCAGGATACGCAGTATTTT. This chain joins TRBV7-2 and TRBJ2-3, with D unclear. The V end was cut by 3 bases, the J end by 6 bases, with 13 bases between. The CDR3 has 14 amino acids. From germline, CDR1 is SGHTA and CDR2 FQGNSA.

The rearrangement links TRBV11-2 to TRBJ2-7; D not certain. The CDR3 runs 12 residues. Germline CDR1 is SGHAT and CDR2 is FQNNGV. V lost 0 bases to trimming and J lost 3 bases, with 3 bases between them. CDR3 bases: TGTGCCAGCAGCTTAGACGTCTACGAGCAGTACTTC. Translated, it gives CASSLDVYEQYF.

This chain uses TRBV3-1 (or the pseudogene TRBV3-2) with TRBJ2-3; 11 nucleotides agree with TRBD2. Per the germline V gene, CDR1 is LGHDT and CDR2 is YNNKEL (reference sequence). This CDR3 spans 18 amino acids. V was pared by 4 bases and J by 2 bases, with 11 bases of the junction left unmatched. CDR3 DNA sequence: TGTGCCAGCAGCCCGGGATTAGCGGGAGGGTTCTTCACAGATACGCAGTATTTT. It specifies CASSPGLAGGFFTDTQYF.

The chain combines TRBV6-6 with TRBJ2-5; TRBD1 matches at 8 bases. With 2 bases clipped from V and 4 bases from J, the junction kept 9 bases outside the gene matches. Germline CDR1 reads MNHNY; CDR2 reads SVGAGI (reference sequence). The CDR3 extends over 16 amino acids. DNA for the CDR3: TGTGCCAGCAGTTACCCCGGACAGGGTCGTAGAGAGACCCAGTACTTC. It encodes CASSYPGQGRRETQYF.

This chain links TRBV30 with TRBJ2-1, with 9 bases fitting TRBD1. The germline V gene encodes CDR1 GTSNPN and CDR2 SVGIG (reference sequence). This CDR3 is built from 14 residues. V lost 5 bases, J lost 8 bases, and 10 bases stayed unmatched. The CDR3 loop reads CAWERTGVGDEQFF. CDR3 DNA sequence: TGTGCCTGGGAACGGACAGGGGTTGGCGATGAGCAGTTCTTC.

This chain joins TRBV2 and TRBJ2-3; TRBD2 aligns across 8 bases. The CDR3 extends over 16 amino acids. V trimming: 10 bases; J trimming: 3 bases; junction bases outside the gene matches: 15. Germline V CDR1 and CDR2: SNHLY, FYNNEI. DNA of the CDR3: TGTGCCACTCTAGGACTAGCCCCTATGGGGACAGATACGCAGTATTTT. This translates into CATLGLAPMGTDTQYF. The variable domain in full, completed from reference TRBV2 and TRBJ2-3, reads EPEVTQTPSHQVTQMGQEVILRCVPISNHLYFYWYRQILGQKVEFLVSFYNNEISEKSEIFDDQFSVERPDGSNFTLKIRSTKLEDSAMYFCATLGLAPMGTDTQYFGPGTRLTVL.

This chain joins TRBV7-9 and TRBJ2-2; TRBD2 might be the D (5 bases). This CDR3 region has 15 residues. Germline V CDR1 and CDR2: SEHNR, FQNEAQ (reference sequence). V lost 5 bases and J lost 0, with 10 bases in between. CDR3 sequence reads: CASSQPGTNTGELFF. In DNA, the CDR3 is TGTGCCAGCAGCCAACCCGGGACGAACACCGGGGAGCTGTTTTTT.

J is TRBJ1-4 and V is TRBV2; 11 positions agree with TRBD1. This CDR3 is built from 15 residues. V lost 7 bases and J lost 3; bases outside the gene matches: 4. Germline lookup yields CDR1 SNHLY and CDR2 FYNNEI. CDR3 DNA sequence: TGTGCCAGCATCCCGGACAGGGGGCCTAATGAAAAACTGTTTTTT. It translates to CASIPDRGPNEKLFF.